The following is a T cell receptor (beta chain) sequence with its context. Its cognate antigen is unknown. This sample was taken from a study of long-term antiretroviral therapy in people with HIV. Notes on the study in general: Nothing was known about ART adherence, viral resistance or changes in therapy.

The germline V gene has CDR1 LGHNT and CDR2 FRNRAP. CDR3 length: 17 amino acids. J lost 4 bases, V lost 6 bases, and 14 bases had no gene match. At the survey level, the v3.0 immunoSEQ assay was run. This table comes from immunoSEQ multiplex PCR, and its TCRdb copy is limited to in-frame clones, with some not included. Of some 16,000 clones listed, over 70% are singletons. The specimen was unsorted PBMCs, collected 2.1 years after starting antiretroviral therapy. V usage is TRBV12-5 and J usage is TRBJ2-1, with 8 bases matching TRBD1. The source is a middle-aged man with HIV. The CDR3 bases are TGTGCTAGTGGCCCTACACAGGGGGAACCTCTATACAATGAGCAGTTCTTC. Its translation is CASGPTQGEPLYNEQFF.